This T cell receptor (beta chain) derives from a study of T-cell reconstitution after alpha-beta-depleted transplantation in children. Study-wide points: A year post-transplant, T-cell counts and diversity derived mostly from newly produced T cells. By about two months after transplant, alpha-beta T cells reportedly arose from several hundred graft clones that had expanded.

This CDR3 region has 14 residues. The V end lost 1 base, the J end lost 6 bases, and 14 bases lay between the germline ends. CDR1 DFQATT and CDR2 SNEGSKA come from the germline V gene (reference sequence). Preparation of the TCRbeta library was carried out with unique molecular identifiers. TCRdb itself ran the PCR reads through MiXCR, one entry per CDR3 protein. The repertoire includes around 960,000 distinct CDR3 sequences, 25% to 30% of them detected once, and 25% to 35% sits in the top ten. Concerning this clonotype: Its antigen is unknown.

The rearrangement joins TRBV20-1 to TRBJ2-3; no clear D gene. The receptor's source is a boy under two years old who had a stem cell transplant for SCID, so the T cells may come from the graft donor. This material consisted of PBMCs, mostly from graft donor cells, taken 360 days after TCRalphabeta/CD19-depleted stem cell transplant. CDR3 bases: TGCAGTGCTAGAGGCGAGCTCAGACGGGATACGCAGTATTTT. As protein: CSARGELRRDTQYF.